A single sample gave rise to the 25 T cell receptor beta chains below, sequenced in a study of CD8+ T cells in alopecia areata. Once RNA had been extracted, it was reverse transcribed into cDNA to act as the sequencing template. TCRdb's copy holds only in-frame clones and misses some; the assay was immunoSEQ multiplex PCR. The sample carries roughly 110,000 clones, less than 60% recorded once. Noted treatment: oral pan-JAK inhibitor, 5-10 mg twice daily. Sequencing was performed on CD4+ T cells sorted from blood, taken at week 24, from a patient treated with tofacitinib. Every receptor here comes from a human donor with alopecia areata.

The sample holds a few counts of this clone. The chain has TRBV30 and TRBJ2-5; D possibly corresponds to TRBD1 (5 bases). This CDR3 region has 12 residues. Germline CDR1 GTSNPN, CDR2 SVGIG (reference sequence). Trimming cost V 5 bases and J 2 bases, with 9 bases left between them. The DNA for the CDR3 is TGTGCCTGGGGACACCAACAAGAGACCCAGTACTTC. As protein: CAWGHQQETQYF.

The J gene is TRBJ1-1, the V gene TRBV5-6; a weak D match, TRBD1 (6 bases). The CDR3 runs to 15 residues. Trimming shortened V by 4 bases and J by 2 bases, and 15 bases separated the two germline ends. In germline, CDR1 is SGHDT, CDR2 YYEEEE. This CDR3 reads CASSPGGRLNTEAFF. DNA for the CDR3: TGTGCCAGCAGCCCTGGGGGCCGATTAAACACTGAAGCTTTCTTT.

CDR3 protein: CASSMGQGMGYGYTF. CDR3 coding DNA: TGTGCCAGCAGCATGGGACAGGGGATGGGGTATGGCTACACCTTC. The V gene is TRBV7-9, the J gene TRBJ1-2, with TRBD1 matching 10 bases. Trimming cost V 5 bases and J 5 bases; bases outside gene matches: 8. The CDR3 covers 15 residues. Germline assignment: CDR1 SEHNR and CDR2 FQNEAQ (reference sequence).

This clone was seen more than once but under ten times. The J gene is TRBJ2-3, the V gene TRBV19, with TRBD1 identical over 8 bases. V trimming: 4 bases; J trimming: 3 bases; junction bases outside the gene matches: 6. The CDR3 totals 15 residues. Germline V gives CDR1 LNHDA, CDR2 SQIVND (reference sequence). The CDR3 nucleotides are TGTGCCAGTAGTAGCCAGGGGGCGCGGACAGATACGCAGTATTTT. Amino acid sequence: CASSSQGARTDTQYF.

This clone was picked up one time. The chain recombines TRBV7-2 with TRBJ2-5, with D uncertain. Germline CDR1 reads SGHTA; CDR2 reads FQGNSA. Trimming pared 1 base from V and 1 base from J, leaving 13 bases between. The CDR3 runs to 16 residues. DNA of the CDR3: TGTGCCAGCAGCTTAGACCCGTGGAGCCCCCAAGAGACCCAGTACTTC. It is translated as CASSLDPWSPQETQYF.

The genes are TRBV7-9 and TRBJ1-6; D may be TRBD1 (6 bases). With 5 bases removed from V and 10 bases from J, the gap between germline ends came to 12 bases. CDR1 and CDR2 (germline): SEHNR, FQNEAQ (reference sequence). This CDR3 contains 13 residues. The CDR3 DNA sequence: TGTGCCAGCAGCCCAAATCAGGGGTCACCCCTCCACTTT. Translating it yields CASSPNQGSPLHF.

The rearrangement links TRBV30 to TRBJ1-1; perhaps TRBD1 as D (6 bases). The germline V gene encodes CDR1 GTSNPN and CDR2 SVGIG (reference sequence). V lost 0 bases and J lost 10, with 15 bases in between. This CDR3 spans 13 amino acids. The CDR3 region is CAWSVLGAGVAFF. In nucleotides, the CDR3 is TGTGCCTGGAGTGTACTGGGGGCAGGGGTAGCTTTCTTT.

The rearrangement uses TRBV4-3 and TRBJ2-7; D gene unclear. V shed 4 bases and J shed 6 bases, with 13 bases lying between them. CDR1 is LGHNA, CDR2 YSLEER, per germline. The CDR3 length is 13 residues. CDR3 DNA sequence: TGCGCCAGCAGCCCGAGTTTGGGGTCCGAGCAGTACTTC. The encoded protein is CASSPSLGSEQYF.

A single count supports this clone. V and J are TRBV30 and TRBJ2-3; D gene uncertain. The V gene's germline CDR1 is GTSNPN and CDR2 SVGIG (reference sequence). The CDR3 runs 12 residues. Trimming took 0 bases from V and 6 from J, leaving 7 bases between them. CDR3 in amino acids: CAWSVRRDTQYF. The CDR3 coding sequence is TGTGCCTGGAGTGTTCGGCGGGATACGCAGTATTTT. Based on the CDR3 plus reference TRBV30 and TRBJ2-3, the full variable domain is SQTIHQWPATLVQPVGSPLSLECTVEGTSNPNLYWYRQAAGRGLQLLFYSVGIGQISSEVPQNLSASRPQDRQFILSSKKLLLSDSGFYLCAWSVRRDTQYFGPGTRLTVL.

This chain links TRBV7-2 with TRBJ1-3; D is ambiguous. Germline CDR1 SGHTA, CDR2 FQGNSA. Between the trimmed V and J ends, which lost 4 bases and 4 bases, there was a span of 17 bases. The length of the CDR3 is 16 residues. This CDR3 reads CASSSHSAMGGNTIYF. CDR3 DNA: TGTGCCAGCAGCTCTCATTCGGCCATGGGGGGAAACACCATATATTTT.

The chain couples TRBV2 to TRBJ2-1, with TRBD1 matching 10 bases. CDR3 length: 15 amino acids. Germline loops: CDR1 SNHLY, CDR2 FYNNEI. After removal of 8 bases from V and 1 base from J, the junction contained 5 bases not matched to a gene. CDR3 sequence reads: CASARDRGSYNEQFF. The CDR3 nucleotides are TGTGCCAGCGCACGGGACAGGGGTTCCTACAATGAGCAGTTCTTC.

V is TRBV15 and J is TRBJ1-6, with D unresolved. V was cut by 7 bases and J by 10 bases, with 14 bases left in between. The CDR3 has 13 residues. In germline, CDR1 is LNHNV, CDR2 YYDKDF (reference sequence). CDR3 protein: CATTPSVDSPLHF. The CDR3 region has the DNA TGTGCCACCACCCCGTCGGTCGACTCACCCCTCCACTTT.

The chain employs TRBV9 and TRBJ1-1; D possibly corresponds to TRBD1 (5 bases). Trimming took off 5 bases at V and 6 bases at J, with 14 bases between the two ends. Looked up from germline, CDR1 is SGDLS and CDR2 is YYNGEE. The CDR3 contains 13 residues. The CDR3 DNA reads TGTGCCAGCAGTGGACAACTAGGGGCTGAAGCTTTCTTT. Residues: CASSGQLGAEAFF.

CDR3 bases: TGTGCCAGCAGCCCGACAGGGGCGTACTATGGCTACACCTTC. Protein: CASSPTGAYYGYTF. The J gene is TRBJ1-2, the V gene TRBV7-2, with 8 bases fitting TRBD1. Germline V CDR1 and CDR2: SGHTA, FQGNSA. The CDR3 spans 14 residues. V shed 5 bases and J 3 bases; nucleotides not matched to a gene: 5. The variable domain in full, with the rest retrieved from reference TRBV7-2 and TRBJ1-2, is GAGVSQSPSNKVTEKGKDVELRCDPISGHTALYWYRQSLGQGLEFLIYFQGNSAPDKSGLPSDRFSAERTGGSVSTLTIQRTQQEDSAVYLCASSPTGAYYGYTFGSGTRLTVV.

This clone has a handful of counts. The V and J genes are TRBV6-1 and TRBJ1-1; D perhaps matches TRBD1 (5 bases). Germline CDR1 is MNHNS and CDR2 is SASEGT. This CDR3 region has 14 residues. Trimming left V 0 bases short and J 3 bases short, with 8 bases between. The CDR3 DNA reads TGTGCCAGCAGTGAAGCCGGGGCGGACACTGAAGCTTTCTTT. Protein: CASSEAGADTEAFF.

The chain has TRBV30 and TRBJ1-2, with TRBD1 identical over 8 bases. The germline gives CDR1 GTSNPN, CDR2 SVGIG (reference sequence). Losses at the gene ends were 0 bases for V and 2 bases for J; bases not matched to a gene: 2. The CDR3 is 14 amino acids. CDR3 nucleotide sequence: TGTGCCTGGAGTGTACAGGGGGTGAACTATGGCTACACCTTC. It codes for CAWSVQGVNYGYTF.

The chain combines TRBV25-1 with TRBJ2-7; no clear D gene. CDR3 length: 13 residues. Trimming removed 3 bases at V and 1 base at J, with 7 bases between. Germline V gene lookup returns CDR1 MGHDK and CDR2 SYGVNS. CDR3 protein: CASSDTPSYEQYF. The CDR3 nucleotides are TGTGCCAGCAGTGATACACCATCCTACGAGCAGTACTTC.

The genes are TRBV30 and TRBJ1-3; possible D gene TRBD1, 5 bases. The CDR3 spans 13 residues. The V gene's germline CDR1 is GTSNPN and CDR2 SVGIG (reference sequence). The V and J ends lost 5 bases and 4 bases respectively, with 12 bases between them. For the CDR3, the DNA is TGTGCCTGGGCAGGGAGCTCCGGAAACACCATATATTTT. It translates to CAWAGSSGNTIYF.

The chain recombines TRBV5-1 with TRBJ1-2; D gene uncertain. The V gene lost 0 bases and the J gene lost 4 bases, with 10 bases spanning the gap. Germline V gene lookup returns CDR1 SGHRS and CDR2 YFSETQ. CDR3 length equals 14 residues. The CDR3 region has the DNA TGCGCCAGCAGCTTGGTGGAGGGCAGCTATGGCTACACCTTC. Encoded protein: CASSLVEGSYGYTF.

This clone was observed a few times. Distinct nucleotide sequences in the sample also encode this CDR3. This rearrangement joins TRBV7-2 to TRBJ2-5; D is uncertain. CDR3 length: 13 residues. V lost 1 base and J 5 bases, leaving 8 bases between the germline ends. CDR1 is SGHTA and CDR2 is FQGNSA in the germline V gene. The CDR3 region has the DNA TGTGCCAGCAGCTTAGGCGTCCGGGAGACCCAGTACTTC. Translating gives CASSLGVRETQYF. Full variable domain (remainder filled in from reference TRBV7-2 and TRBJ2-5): GAGVSQSPSNKVTEKGKDVELRCDPISGHTALYWYRQSLGQGLEFLIYFQGNSAPDKSGLPSDRFSAERTGGSVSTLTIQRTQQEDSAVYLCASSLGVRETQYFGPGTRLLVL.

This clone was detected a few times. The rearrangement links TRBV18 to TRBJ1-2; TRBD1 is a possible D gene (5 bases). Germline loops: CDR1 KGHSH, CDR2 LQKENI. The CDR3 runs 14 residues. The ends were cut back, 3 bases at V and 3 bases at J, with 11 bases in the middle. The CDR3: CASSPAGGDYGYTF. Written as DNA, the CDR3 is TGTGCCAGCTCACCGGCCGGGGGGGACTATGGCTACACCTTC.

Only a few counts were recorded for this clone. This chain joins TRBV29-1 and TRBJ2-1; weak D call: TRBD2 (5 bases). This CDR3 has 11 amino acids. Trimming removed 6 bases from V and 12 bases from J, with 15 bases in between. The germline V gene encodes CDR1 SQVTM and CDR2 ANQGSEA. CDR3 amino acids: CSVEGVGGQFF. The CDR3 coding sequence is TGCAGCGTCGAGGGAGTGGGTGGGCAGTTCTTC.

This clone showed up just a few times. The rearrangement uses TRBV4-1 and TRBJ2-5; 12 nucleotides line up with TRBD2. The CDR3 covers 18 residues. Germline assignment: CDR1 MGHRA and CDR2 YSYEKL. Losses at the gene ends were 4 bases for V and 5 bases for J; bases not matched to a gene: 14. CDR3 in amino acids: CASSPGTSGRRRWETQYF. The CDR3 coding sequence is TGCGCCAGCAGCCCCGGGACTAGCGGGCGACGCCGGTGGGAGACCCAGTACTTC.

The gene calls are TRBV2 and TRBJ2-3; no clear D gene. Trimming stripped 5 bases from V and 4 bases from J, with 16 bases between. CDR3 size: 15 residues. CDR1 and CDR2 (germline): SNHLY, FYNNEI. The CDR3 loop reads CASSQPGPTADTQYF. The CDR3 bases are TGTGCCAGCAGTCAACCGGGCCCCACGGCAGATACGCAGTATTTT.

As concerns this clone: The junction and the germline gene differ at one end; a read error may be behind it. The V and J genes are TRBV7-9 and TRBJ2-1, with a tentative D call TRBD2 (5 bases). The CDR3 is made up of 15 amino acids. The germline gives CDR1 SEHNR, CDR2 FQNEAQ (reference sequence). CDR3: CASTLVGDSRDEQFF. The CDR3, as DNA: TGTGCCAGCACCTTAGTCGGGGATAGTAGGGATGAGCAGTTCTTC.